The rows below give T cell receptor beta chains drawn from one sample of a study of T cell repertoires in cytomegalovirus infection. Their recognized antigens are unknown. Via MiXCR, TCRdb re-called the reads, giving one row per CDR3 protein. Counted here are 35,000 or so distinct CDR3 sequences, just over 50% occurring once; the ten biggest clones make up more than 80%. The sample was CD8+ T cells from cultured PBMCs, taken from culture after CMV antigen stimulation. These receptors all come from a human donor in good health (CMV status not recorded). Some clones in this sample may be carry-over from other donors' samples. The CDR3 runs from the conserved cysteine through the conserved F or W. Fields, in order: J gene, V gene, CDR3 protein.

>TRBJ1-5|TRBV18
CASSPSPGRPQHF
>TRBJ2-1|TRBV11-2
CASSLGILAGGNEQFF
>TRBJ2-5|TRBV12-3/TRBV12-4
CASSFGLQETQYF
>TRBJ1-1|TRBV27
CASSPVRGNTEAFF
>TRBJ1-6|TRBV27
CASSLLHRTNEQGPGSYNSPLHF
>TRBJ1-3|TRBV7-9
CASSLLSQRTGNTIYF
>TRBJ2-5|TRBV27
CASSARGGLVQETQYF
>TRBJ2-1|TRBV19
CASSIGGRFDEQFF
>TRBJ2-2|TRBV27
CASMVRLMNTGELFF
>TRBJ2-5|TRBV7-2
CASSQTSRRLQETQYF
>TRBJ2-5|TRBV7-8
CASSHETQYF
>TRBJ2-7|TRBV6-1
CASTSPLPPSYEQYF
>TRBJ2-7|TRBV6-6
CASSLQGWPYEQYF
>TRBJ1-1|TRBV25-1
CASSGGVNTEAFF
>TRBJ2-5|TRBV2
CASREGDQETQYF
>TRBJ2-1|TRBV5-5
CASSLLAVSYNEQFF
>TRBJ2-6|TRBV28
CASSVDRGTGANVLTF
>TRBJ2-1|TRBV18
CASSPSGAGNEQFF
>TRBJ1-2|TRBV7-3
CASSQAGSYGYTF
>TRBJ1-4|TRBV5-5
CASSPRGGEKLFF
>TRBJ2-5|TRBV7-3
CASSLGTGRETQYF
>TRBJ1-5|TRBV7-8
CASSPRQGNDQPQHF
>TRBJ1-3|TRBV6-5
CASSYSTRPRGLSGNTIYF
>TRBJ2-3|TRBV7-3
CASSSRTSGNYQTDTQYF
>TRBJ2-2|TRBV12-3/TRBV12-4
CASSSRGSGRFPGELFF
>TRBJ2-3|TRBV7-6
CASSLAHNIAGITDTQYF
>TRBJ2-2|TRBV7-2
CASSLGGRVTGPTGELFF
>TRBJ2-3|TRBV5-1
CASSPRRTSGRRTDTQYF
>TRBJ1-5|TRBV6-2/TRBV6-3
CASSYGSYSNQPQHF
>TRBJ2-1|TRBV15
CATSVGLAGDNEQFF
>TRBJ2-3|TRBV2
CASSPGLAGFTDTQYF
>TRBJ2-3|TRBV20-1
CSEEGPLHTQYF
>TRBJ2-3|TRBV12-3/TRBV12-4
CASRGTGGADTQYF
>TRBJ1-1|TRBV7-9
CASTPPGTGNTEAFF
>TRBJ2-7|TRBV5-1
CASSWRGQGASYEQYF
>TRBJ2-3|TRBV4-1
CASSMGETDTQYF
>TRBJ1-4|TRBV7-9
CASSLGPRTANEKLFF
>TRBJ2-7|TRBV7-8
CASSLEDRGSYEQYF
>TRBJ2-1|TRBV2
CASSQLPRTSGRNNEQFF
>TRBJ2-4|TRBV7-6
CASSFGGKNIQYF
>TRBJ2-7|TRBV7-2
CASSTGTATYEQYF
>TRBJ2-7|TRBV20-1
CSARGLDTYEQYF
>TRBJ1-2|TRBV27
CASSFRGNTYGYTF
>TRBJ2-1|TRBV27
CASRISGGEQFF